One and the same sample provided the 7 T cell receptor beta chains below, sequenced in a study of T cells in Graves' hyperthyroidism and ophthalmopathy. Researchers amplified the TCR beta CDR3 regions from RNA transcripts. An initial round of RT-PCR targeting the TCR CDR3 relied on the HTBI primer set. TCRdb redid the calling of the multiplex PCR reads with MiXCR, one entry per CDR3 protein. The sample carries hundreds of thousands of distinct CDR3 sequences, roughly 15% recorded once. The specimen sequenced was blood. Source of these receptors: a woman aged 40 to 50 with Graves' ophthalmopathy.

This clonotype came up a few times. The rearrangement links TRBV6-1 to TRBJ1-5; possible D gene TRBD1, 5 bases. V was cut by 6 bases and J by 6 bases, with 15 bases left in between. CDR3 length equals 14 residues. The germline CDR1 and CDR2 sequences are MNHNS and SASEGT. CDR3 region: CASSPPRVLQPQHF. In DNA, the CDR3 is TGTGCCAGCAGCCCCCCCAGGGTCCTTCAGCCCCAGCATTTT.

This clonotype was picked up a small number of times. The genes are TRBV6-5 and TRBJ1-2, with D possibly matching TRBD1 (5 bases). The V end lost 2 bases, the J end lost 8 bases, and 9 bases lay between the germline ends. In germline, CDR1 is MNHEY, CDR2 SVGAGI. There are 12 residues in the CDR3. Here the CDR3 DNA reads TGTGCCAGCAGTTACATGGGACGGGGCTACACCTTC. The encoded protein is CASSYMGRGYTF.

The V gene is TRBV6-1, the J gene TRBJ2-2; tentatively, D is TRBD1 or TRBD2 (5 bases each). V was pared by 4 bases and J by 5 bases, with 8 bases between. The CDR3 consists of 13 residues. From germline, CDR1 is MNHNS and CDR2 SASEGT. As DNA, the CDR3 is TGTGCCAGCAGTGTGGGGGAAACCGGGGAGCTGTTTTTT. Amino acid sequence: CASSVGETGELFF.

The sample holds a few counts of this clonotype. The chain couples TRBV7-9 to TRBJ1-2; the D is unclear. Per the germline V gene, CDR1 is SEHNR and CDR2 is FQNEAQ (reference sequence). Trimming removed 5 bases at V and 0 bases at J, with 16 bases between. The CDR3 is made up of 16 amino acids. The CDR3 loop reads CASSQGEAVPNYGYTF. The CDR3 region has the DNA TGTGCCAGCAGCCAAGGTGAAGCAGTCCCTAACTATGGCTACACCTTC. Full variable domain (rest looked up from reference TRBV7-9 and TRBJ1-2): DTGVSQNPRHKITKRGQNVTFRCDPISEHNRLYWYRQTLGQGPEFLTYFQNEAQLEKSRLLSDRFSAERPKGSFSTLEIQRTEQGDSAMYLCASSQGEAVPNYGYTFGSGTRLTVV.

The rearrangement links TRBV6-1 to TRBJ1-5; a weak D match, TRBD1 (5 bases). V was pared by 6 bases and J by 2 bases, with 11 bases between. CDR1 is MNHNS, CDR2 SASEGT, per germline. The CDR3 length is 14 residues. The CDR3 DNA sequence: TGTGCCAGCAGGCCCACGGGGCGCAATCAGCCCCAGCATTTT. Its protein product is CASRPTGRNQPQHF.

The chain couples TRBV5-1 to TRBJ2-2; TRBD1 aligns across 10 bases. J was trimmed by 6 bases and V by 4 bases; bases with no gene match: 12. The CDR3 runs to 17 residues. Per germline, CDR1 SGHRS and CDR2 YFSETQ. The CDR3 coding sequence is TGCGCCAGCAGCCTCCGGGACAGGGGTAGTAGCGCCGGGGAGCTGTTTTTT. Encoded protein: CASSLRDRGSSAGELFF.

The gene calls are TRBV30 and TRBJ1-5; D is ambiguous. This CDR3 spans 17 amino acids. V lost 0 bases, J lost 1 base, and 16 bases lay in between. In germline, CDR1 is GTSNPN, CDR2 SVGIG (reference sequence). This CDR3 reads CAWSVVSADLSNQPQHF. The DNA for the CDR3 is TGTGCCTGGAGTGTAGTTTCCGCGGATTTGAGCAATCAGCCCCAGCATTTT. Filled out from reference TRBV30 and TRBJ1-5, the complete variable domain reads SQTIHQWPATLVQPVGSPLSLECTVEGTSNPNLYWYRQAAGRGLQLLFYSVGIGQISSEVPQNLSASRPQDRQFILSSKKLLLSDSGFYLCAWSVVSADLSNQPQHFGDGTRLSIL.